This TCR beta chain derives from a study of blood T cell repertoires in COVID-19. Original analysis: Researchers report that nucleated cell counts were estimated from reference gene primer amplification. TCRdb's copy holds only in-frame clones and misses some; the assay was immunoSEQ multiplex PCR. V and J calls and clone size are given by that table; D and trimming were obtained from the DNA. The sample has just under 95,000 clones; 80% are singletons. The V gene's germline CDR1 is SNHLY and CDR2 FYNNEI. The CDR3 runs to 13 residues. Deletions cut 4 bases from V and 3 bases from J, with 10 bases between.

Source material: peripheral blood. The rearrangement links TRBV2 to TRBJ2-7; D is possibly TRBD2 (6 bases). The clonotype comes from a human donor in a cohort sampled during active COVID-19. The CDR3 loop is CASSGEDLYEQYF. CDR3 bases: TGTGCCAGCAGTGGGGAGGACCTCTACGAGCAGTACTTC.